This entry lists 32 T cell receptor beta chains sequenced from one sample in a study of blood T cells in healthy people across ages. Sample-barcoded 5' priming and a J-beta primer mix drove a second PCR of roughly 7 to 11 cycles. TCRdb redid the calling of the 5' RACE reads with MiXCR, one entry per CDR3 protein. Among roughly 730,000 distinct CDR3 sequences, 56% were seen once, and the ten largest hold 20% to 30%. The sample comprised blood. The receptors shown here come from a man between 35 and 55 years old in good health.

The rearrangement uses TRBV7-9 and TRBJ2-7; the match to TRBD2 covers 7 bases. The junction had 5 bases not matched to a gene; V was cut back by 4 bases and J by 2 bases. CDR3 length: 14 amino acids. In germline, CDR1 is SEHNR, CDR2 FQNEAQ (reference sequence). The DNA for the CDR3 is TGTGCCAGCAGCTCTAGCGGCCAGACCTACGAGCAGTACTTC. It codes for CASSSSGQTYEQYF.

This chain links TRBV28 with TRBJ1-1, with D maybe TRBD1 (6 bases). This CDR3 region has 15 residues. The V gene lost 6 bases and the J gene lost 0 bases, with 14 bases spanning the gap. The V gene's germline CDR1 is MDHEN and CDR2 SYDVKM. The CDR3 spells CASRPDRVLNTEAFF. CDR3 nucleotides: TGTGCCAGCAGACCGGACAGAGTCTTGAACACTGAAGCTTTCTTT.

V and J are TRBV12-3 or TRBV12-4 and TRBJ2-1, with 11 positions matching TRBD1. TRBJ2-7 matches the DNA end more closely, so the J call is doubtful. The CDR3 has 18 residues. The CDR3 reads CASSDIRDRGISYNEQYF. CDR3 coding DNA: TGTGCCAGCAGTGACATCCGGGACAGGGGGATCTCCTACAATGAGCAGTACTTC.

This clonotype was detected a few times. V and J are TRBV21-1 and TRBJ2-1; TRBD2, as called in the table, went unchecked against the DNA. TRBV21-1 represents a pseudogene. This CDR3 is 15 amino acids long. CDR3: CASSKGGSGRVEQFF. CDR3 coding DNA: TGTGCCAGCAGCAAAGGTGGTAGCGGGAGGGTTGAGCAGTTCTTC.

The chain recombines TRBV5-1 with TRBJ2-3; 12 positions match TRBD1. The CDR3 consists of 16 residues. V was clipped by 4 bases and J by 4 bases; unmatched bases: 7. Germline V gene sequence: CDR1 SGHRS, CDR2 YFSETQ. The CDR3 DNA reads TGCGCCAGCAGCATACCGGGACAGGGGGCGGCAGATACGCAGTATTTT. Translating it yields CASSIPGQGAADTQYF.

The chain combines TRBV7-9 with TRBJ1-5; maybe TRBD1 (5 bases). The CDR3 extends over 14 amino acids. Trimming removed 4 bases from V and 3 bases from J, with 10 bases in between. Germline V lookup: CDR1 SEHNR, CDR2 FQNEAQ (reference sequence). The CDR3 nucleotides read TGTGCCAGCAGCTCTGGCAGGGTCAATCAGCCCCAGCATTTT. Translating gives CASSSGRVNQPQHF.

This chain's CDR3 is CASTHREGVGPNEKLFF. CDR3 in DNA: TGTGCCAGCACCCACAGGGAGGGCGTAGGACCTAATGAAAAACTGTTTTTT. The V gene is TRBV6-1, the J gene TRBJ1-4; D is perhaps TRBD1 (6 bases). V lost 7 bases, J lost 3 bases, and 21 bases lay in between. The V gene's germline CDR1 is MNHNS and CDR2 SASEGT. The CDR3 totals 17 residues.

The genes are TRBV6-6 and TRBJ2-5; TRBD1 aligns across 10 bases. V trimming: 6 bases; J trimming: 11 bases; junction bases outside the gene matches: 15. Germline V gene data show CDR1 as MNHNY and CDR2 as SVGAGI (reference sequence). This CDR3 comprises 15 residues. CDR3 DNA sequence: TGTGCCAGCAGCCATACCGGGACAGGGGACAATGAGCAGTACTTC. The encoded protein is CASSHTGTGDNEQYF.

This clonotype was seen once. V gene TRBV7-3 combines with J gene TRBJ2-3; 9 bases are shared with TRBD2. Germline loops: CDR1 SGHTA, CDR2 FQGTGA. The CDR3 loop spans 15 amino acids. V shed 5 bases, J shed 2 bases, and the junction held 5 bases outside the gene matches. CDR3 region: CASSRSGGFTDTQYF. Written as DNA, the CDR3 is TGTGCCAGCAGCCGTAGCGGGGGATTCACAGATACGCAGTATTTT.

The chain links TRBV12-3 or TRBV12-4 to TRBJ1-2; 8 nucleotides align to TRBD1. This CDR3 is 14 amino acids long. The V gene end was trimmed by 6 bases and the J gene end by 8 bases; junction bases not matched to a gene: 11. CDR3 amino acids: CASRQGQGGHGYTF. DNA of the CDR3: TGTGCCAGCAGGCAAGGACAGGGAGGTCACGGCTACACCTTC.

The gene calls are TRBV12-3 or TRBV12-4 and TRBJ2-3; 7 bases fit TRBD2. V lost 8 bases and J lost 5; bases outside the gene matches: 7. The CDR3 totals 13 residues. The CDR3 coding sequence is TGTGCCAGCTGTACGGGGGGAGTAGATACGCAGTATTTT. Translating gives CASCTGGVDTQYF.

Written as DNA, the CDR3 is TGTGCCACCAGTGATCCGACAGGGGGGAACTATGGCTACACCTTC. Amino acids: CATSDPTGGNYGYTF. The chain couples TRBV24-1 to TRBJ1-2, with TRBD1 matching over 9 bases. With V trimmed by 3 bases and J by 2 bases, 3 bases remained unmatched. Germline values: CDR1 KGHDR, CDR2 SFDVKD. The length of the CDR3 is 15 residues.

This clonotype was seen more than once but under ten times. This chain uses TRBV4-2 with TRBJ2-1, with D unclear. CDR3 length: 14 amino acids. V was cut by 4 bases and J by 8 bases, with 15 bases left in between. CDR1 is LGHNA and CDR2 is YNFKEQ in the germline V gene. The CDR3 loop is CASSPRNPGDEQFF. The CDR3 nucleotides read TGTGCCAGCAGCCCGAGGAACCCCGGCGATGAGCAGTTCTTC.

The chain carries TRBV29-1 and TRBJ2-1, with D hard to call. Germline V gene sequence: CDR1 SQVTM, CDR2 ANQGSEA. The length of the CDR3 is 11 residues. V lost 5 bases, J lost 9 bases, and 11 bases lay in between. The CDR3 loop is CSVNVGSEQFF. CDR3 nucleotide sequence: TGCAGCGTTAATGTCGGCAGTGAGCAGTTCTTC.

The chain links TRBV24-1 to TRBJ2-7; D might be TRBD1 (5 bases). V lost 7 bases and J 3 bases, leaving 9 bases between the germline ends. CDR3 size: 12 residues. Germline V lookup: CDR1 KGHDR, CDR2 SFDVKD. The CDR3 nucleotides read TGTGCCACCAGCTCCCAGGGCTACGAGCAGTACTTC. It encodes CATSSQGYEQYF.

The chain recombines TRBV30 with TRBJ2-5, with a possible D match to TRBD1 (5 bases). The CDR3 contains 16 residues. Germline V CDR1 and CDR2: GTSNPN, SVGIG (reference sequence). Trimming stripped 3 bases from V and 2 bases from J, with 19 bases between. CDR3 protein: CAWRGKTARTQETQYF. The DNA for the CDR3 is TGTGCCTGGAGGGGGAAGACAGCCCGTACTCAAGAGACCCAGTACTTC. Full variable domain (missing parts from reference TRBV30 and TRBJ2-5): SQTIHQWPATLVQPVGSPLSLECTVEGTSNPNLYWYRQAAGRGLQLLFYSVGIGQISSEVPQNLSASRPQDRQFILSSKKLLLSDSGFYLCAWRGKTARTQETQYFGPGTRLLVL.

The J gene is TRBJ2-4, the V gene TRBV6-5; TRBD2 aligns across 9 bases. Near its end, the DNA agrees better with TRBJ2-7, so the J call may be wrong. Per germline, CDR1 MNHEY and CDR2 SVGAGI. This CDR3 is 14 amino acids long. DNA of the CDR3: TGTGCCAGCTCGACCGGGACTAGCCCCTACGAGCAGTACTTC. It encodes CASSTGTSPYEQYF.

The chain has TRBV7-6 and TRBJ2-5; a weak D match, TRBD1 (5 bases). Per germline, CDR1 SGHVS and CDR2 FNYEAQ. Deletions cut 5 bases from V and 7 bases from J, with 26 bases between. This CDR3 region has 17 residues. The CDR3 DNA is TGTGCCAGCAGCCGTGTGTGGAAAACAGGTCCAAGGACGACCCAGTACTTC. Its translation is CASSRVWKTGPRTTQYF.

The rearrangement links TRBV18 to TRBJ2-7; no reliable D call. With the DNA end fitting TRBJ2-5 better, the J assignment may be wrong. The germline gives CDR1 KGHSH, CDR2 LQKENI. This CDR3 has 13 residues. CDR3 loop: CASSLSEQETQYF. The CDR3 DNA reads TGTGCCAGCTCACTATCCGAGCAAGAGACCCAGTACTTC.

The rearrangement joins TRBV20-1 to TRBJ1-2; TRBD1 matches at 8 bases. V lost 5 bases to trimming and J lost 7 bases; unmatched junction nucleotides: 6. CDR3 length equals 12 residues. Germline loops: CDR1 DFQATT, CDR2 SNEGSKA (reference sequence). The CDR3 sequence is CSAWDRLSGYTF. In DNA form, the CDR3 reads TGCAGTGCTTGGGACAGGTTGAGTGGCTACACCTTC.

The chain combines TRBV28 with TRBJ2-7; maybe TRBD2 (6 bases). With 3 bases removed from V and 0 bases from J, the gap between germline ends came to 18 bases. The CDR3 runs 17 residues. Germline assignment: CDR1 MDHEN and CDR2 SYDVKM. In DNA form, the CDR3 reads TGTGCCAGCAGTTTCACCCTGTCCGGCGGGGTCTCCTACGAGCAGTACTTC. Translated: CASSFTLSGGVSYEQYF.

The V call is TRBV27, the J call TRBJ2-2; perhaps TRBD1 as D (6 bases). CDR1 and CDR2 (germline): MNHEY, SMNVEV (reference sequence). The V end lost 5 bases, the J end lost 6 bases, and 13 bases lay between the germline ends. CDR3 length: 14 amino acids. CDR3 DNA sequence: TGTGCCAGCAGTCTGGGAAGGGGGTCCGGGGAGCTGTTTTTT. Its protein is CASSLGRGSGELFF.

This clonotype was counted only a few times. V gene TRBV19 combines with J gene TRBJ2-6, with D possibly matching TRBD1 (6 bases). V was trimmed by 4 bases and J by 0 bases, leaving 13 bases between them. CDR1 and CDR2 from the germline V gene are LNHDA and SQIVND (reference sequence). The CDR3 totals 17 residues. The CDR3 region is CASSTLTGSSGANVLTF. DNA for the CDR3: TGTGCCAGTAGTACTCTGACAGGCAGCTCTGGGGCCAACGTCCTGACTTTC.

V gene TRBV7-2 combines with J gene TRBJ2-1; 7 bases are a match to TRBD2. Germline CDR1 SGHTA, CDR2 FQGNSA. The CDR3 length is 16 residues. The V segment lost 0 bases and the J segment 5 bases; nucleotides outside the gene matches: 7. The CDR3, as DNA: TGTGCCAGCAGCTTAGCGCTCGGGGGAGGGAACAATGAGCAGTTCTTC. Its protein product is CASSLALGGGNNEQFF.

The rearrangement links TRBV5-1 to TRBJ2-7; D gene ambiguous. Matching the DNA end better, TRBJ2-5 makes the J call doubtful. The CDR3 is made up of 14 amino acids. CDR1 is SGHRS, CDR2 YFSETQ, per germline. As DNA, the CDR3 is TGCGCCAGCAGCAAGGTGGATTTTCAAGAGACCCAGTACTTC. Its protein is CASSKVDFQETQYF.

CDR3 sequence (DNA): TGTGCCAGCAGCCAACAGGGGTGGTTCGCTTTCTTT. Translated: CASSQQGWFAFF. The chain links TRBV14 to TRBJ1-1, with a tentative D call TRBD1 (6 bases). The CDR3 extends over 12 amino acids. The germline CDR1 and CDR2 sequences are SGHDN and FVKESK. V lost 2 bases to trimming and J lost 11 bases, with 12 bases between them. Filled out from reference TRBV14 and TRBJ1-1, the complete variable domain reads EAGVTQFPSHSVIEKGQTVTLRCDPISGHDNLYWYRRVMGKEIKFLLHFVKESKQDESGMPNNRFLAERTGGTYSTLKVQPAELEDSGVYFCASSQQGWFAFFGQGTRLTVV.

This rearrangement joins TRBV6-1 to TRBJ2-3, with 11 nucleotides matching TRBD1. V trimming: 7 bases; J trimming: 4 bases; junction bases outside the gene matches: 13. CDR1 and CDR2 from the germline V gene are MNHNS and SASEGT. The CDR3 contains 17 residues. In DNA form, the CDR3 reads TGTGCCAGCACCCTCAACAGGGGACAGGGGGGAGCAGATACGCAGTATTTT. Translated, it gives CASTLNRGQGGADTQYF.

Note on this clonotype: Germline is not matched at one junction end, which may reflect a read error. The chain links TRBV27 to TRBJ1-5; D is undetermined. CDR1 is MNHEY and CDR2 is SMNVEV in the germline V gene (reference sequence). The CDR3 contains 15 residues. The CDR3 region is CASRTFALHNQPLHF. Here the CDR3 DNA reads TGTGCCAGCAGGACGTTCGCGCTACACAATCAGCCCCTGCATTTT.

J is TRBJ2-4 and V is TRBV5-1; D uncertain. The better agreement between TRBJ2-5 and the DNA end casts doubt on the J call. Germline V lookup: CDR1 SGHRS, CDR2 YFSETQ. CDR3 length: 15 amino acids. CDR3 residues: CASSLPEAFQETQYF. CDR3 DNA sequence: TGCGCCAGCAGCCTCCCGGAAGCATTCCAAGAGACCCAGTACTTC.

The J gene is TRBJ2-4, the V gene TRBV28; D is undetermined. CDR1 and CDR2 (germline): MDHEN, SYDVKM. The CDR3 covers 17 residues. Trimming stripped 4 bases from V and 0 bases from J, with 16 bases between. This CDR3 is CASSSSLLAVAKNIQYF. CDR3 coding DNA: TGTGCCAGCAGTTCCAGCCTCTTGGCAGTAGCCAAAAACATTCAGTACTTC.

J is TRBJ2-5 and V is TRBV25-1; perhaps TRBD1 as D (7 bases). V lost 2 bases, J lost 11 bases, and 18 bases lay in between. This CDR3 contains 14 residues. CDR1 is MGHDK, CDR2 SYGVNS, per germline. The CDR3 protein is CASSEGGTDVEQYF. CDR3 coding DNA: TGTGCCAGCAGTGAAGGAGGGACAGACGTAGAGCAGTACTTC.

In its sample, this clonotype was seen once. The genes are TRBV20-1 and TRBJ1-1, with 7 bases lining up with TRBD1. The CDR3 is 13 residues long. Germline V gene data show CDR1 as DFQATT and CDR2 as SNEGSKA (reference sequence). J lost 5 bases, V lost 1 base, and 4 bases had no gene match. In nucleotides, the CDR3 is TGCAGTGCTAGAGGAGGGGGCGGAACTGAAGCTTTCTTT. This codes for CSARGGGGTEAFF.